This passage covers 23 T cell receptor beta chains from one sample sequenced in a study of T cell repertoires in cytomegalovirus infection. TCRdb independently ran MiXCR on the reads; one entry per CDR3 protein. The profile shows approximately 190,000 distinct CDR3 sequences, 9.5% of them singletons. Input material: PBMCs. The receptors here all came from a human donor in good health (CMV status not recorded). Some clones in this sample may be carry-over from other donors' samples.

This clonotype was counted only a few times. The J gene is TRBJ1-1, the V gene TRBV27, with TRBD1 as a possible D gene (6 bases). The germline V gene has CDR1 MNHEY and CDR2 SMNVEV (reference sequence). The CDR3 has 13 amino acids. Deletions cut 7 bases from V and 4 bases from J, with 13 bases between. CDR3 sequence: CASTSWGATEAFF. The CDR3 region has the DNA TGTGCCAGCACCTCGTGGGGGGCCACTGAAGCTTTCTTT.

This clonotype was counted ten times or more. The rearrangement uses TRBV7-8 and TRBJ2-7; D uncertain. Germline CDR1 is SGHVS and CDR2 is FQNEAQ. V was shortened by 1 base and J by 4 bases, with 8 bases between the two germline ends. The CDR3 totals 13 residues. The CDR3 sequence: CASSLELGYEQYF. The CDR3 DNA follows: TGTGCCAGCAGCTTAGAATTGGGGTACGAGCAGTACTTC.

Many counts were recorded for this clonotype. This chain uses TRBV7-2 with TRBJ2-5, with 10 bases aligning to TRBD2. CDR3 length: 16 amino acids. Trimming at V came to 5 bases and at J to 1 base, leaving 7 bases not matched to a gene. The germline CDR1 and CDR2 sequences are SGHTA and FQGNSA. CDR3 region: CASSPLSGRVQETQYF. CDR3 sequence (DNA): TGTGCCAGCAGCCCCCTCAGCGGGAGGGTCCAAGAGACCCAGTACTTC.

This clonotype was recorded many times. This chain links TRBV11-2 with TRBJ1-1; TRBD1 matches 7 bases. Germline-derived CDR1 and CDR2 are SGHAT and FQNNGV. The CDR3 is 15 amino acids. The J segment lost 1 base and the V segment lost 7 bases, leaving 9 bases of the junction unmatched. The CDR3: CASTDSRQGNTEAFF. In nucleotides, the CDR3 is TGTGCCAGCACTGATTCGCGACAGGGGAACACTGAAGCTTTCTTT.

This clonotype was found once. CDR3 DNA sequence: TGTGCCAGCAGCGGACTAGCGGATAACACAGATACGCAGTATTTT. As protein: CASSGLADNTDTQYF. V gene TRBV28 combines with J gene TRBJ2-3; 10 bases line up with TRBD2. The CDR3 is 15 amino acids. The J segment lost 2 bases and the V segment lost 6 bases, leaving 5 bases of the junction unmatched. Looked up from germline, CDR1 is MDHEN and CDR2 is SYDVKM.

V gene TRBV2 combines with J gene TRBJ2-3; 10 nucleotides agree with TRBD1. The CDR3 is 15 residues long. V lost 6 bases and J lost 5; bases outside the gene matches: 8. Germline V gene lookup returns CDR1 SNHLY and CDR2 FYNNEI. The chain's CDR3 is CASSVGTGERDTQYF. The CDR3, as DNA: TGTGCCAGCAGCGTTGGGACAGGGGAGAGAGATACGCAGTATTTT.

This sequence joins TRBV7-2 and TRBJ2-5; D unresolved. The V and J ends lost 4 bases and 0 bases respectively, with 6 bases between them. The germline V gene encodes CDR1 SGHTA and CDR2 FQGNSA. There are 13 residues in the CDR3. The CDR3 bases are TGTGCCAGCAGCTCGATTTACCAAGAGACCCAGTACTTC. This codes for CASSSIYQETQYF.

This clonotype turned up a few times. The chain employs TRBV29-1 and TRBJ2-7; the D gene is possibly TRBD1 (6 bases). The length of the CDR3 is 11 residues. The V end lost 4 bases, the J end lost 3 bases, and 7 bases lay between the germline ends. Germline loops: CDR1 SQVTM, CDR2 ANQGSEA. CDR3: CSVVGGYEQYF. For the CDR3, the DNA is TGCAGCGTTGTAGGGGGCTACGAGCAGTACTTC.

In its sample, this clonotype was seen many times. This chain connects TRBV11-2 to TRBJ1-2, with 8 bases aligning to TRBD1. V lost 5 bases to trimming and J lost 6 bases; unmatched junction nucleotides: 2. The CDR3 covers 12 residues. Per the germline V gene, CDR1 is SGHAT and CDR2 is FQNNGV. The CDR3 protein is CASSRQGNGYTF. The CDR3 nucleotides read TGTGCCAGCAGCAGACAGGGGAATGGCTACACCTTC.

This clonotype was seen many times. The rearrangement uses TRBV7-8 and TRBJ2-7; TRBD1 matches at 8 bases. The CDR3 spans 16 residues. The ends lost 5 bases at V and 4 bases at J; junction bases unmatched: 13. Germline V gene sequence: CDR1 SGHVS, CDR2 FQNEAQ. The CDR3 region has the DNA TGTGCCAGCAGCCGACCACAGGGGGACAGCGGATACGAGCAGTACTTC. It is translated as CASSRPQGDSGYEQYF.

This clonotype came up a few times. The chain joins TRBV7-9 to TRBJ2-1; no reliable D call. The germline V and J ends were trimmed by 6 bases and 2 bases, with 11 bases remaining between them. The CDR3 is made up of 14 amino acids. Germline lookup yields CDR1 SEHNR and CDR2 FQNEAQ (reference sequence). In DNA, the CDR3 is TGTGCCAGCAGTTACAGACCCACCTACAATGAGCAGTTCTTC. Translating gives CASSYRPTYNEQFF.

The genes are TRBV4-1 and TRBJ2-1; TRBD2 matches 10 bases. Germline assignment: CDR1 MGHRA and CDR2 YSYEKL. The V segment lost 4 bases and the J segment 2 bases; nucleotides outside the gene matches: 11. This CDR3 region has 18 residues. CDR3 in amino acids: CASSRLDMGLATYNEQFF. The CDR3 nucleotides read TGCGCCAGCAGCCGTCTCGACATGGGACTAGCGACCTACAATGAGCAGTTCTTC.

This chain connects TRBV7-2 to TRBJ2-1; 9 bases match TRBD2. J was trimmed by 7 bases and V by 1 base; bases with no gene match: 8. Per germline, CDR1 SGHTA and CDR2 FQGNSA. The CDR3 is made up of 16 amino acids. The CDR3 DNA reads TGTGCCAGCAGCTTAGGTTGGCGGGAGGGGGCGAATGAGCAGTTCTTC. Residues: CASSLGWREGANEQFF.

Concerning this clonotype itself: One junction end disagrees with the germline gene, perhaps due to a read error. This rearrangement joins TRBV4-1 to TRBJ1-4; TRBD1 is a possible D gene (6 bases). Germline V gene lookup returns CDR1 MGHRA and CDR2 YSYEKL. CDR3 length equals 15 residues. The CDR3 reads CASSQDQTEGEKLSF. For the CDR3, the DNA is TGTGCCAGCAGCCAAGATCAGACGGAGGGGGAAAAACTGTCTTTT.

The sample holds many counts of this clonotype. This rearrangement joins TRBV6-2 or TRBV6-3 to TRBJ2-3; D not resolved. CDR3 length equals 12 residues. Germline V gives CDR1 MNHEY, CDR2 SVGEGT. The ends were cut back, 0 bases at V and 7 bases at J, with 5 bases in the middle. CDR3 nucleotide sequence: TGTGCCAGCAGTTACTCGATTCATACGCAGTATTTT. This translates into CASSYSIHTQYF.

The chain uses TRBV15 and TRBJ2-1, with D possibly being TRBD2 (6 bases). Trimming pared 1 base from V and 6 bases from J, leaving 10 bases between. The CDR3 has 14 residues. Looked up from germline, CDR1 is LNHNV and CDR2 is YYDKDF (reference sequence). CDR3 DNA sequence: TGTGCCACCAGCAGAGCCCGGGACTCCAATGAGCAGTTCTTC. Translated: CATSRARDSNEQFF.

This clonotype was observed a handful of times. The chain links TRBV6-1 to TRBJ2-2, with a weak D call TRBD2 (6 bases). This CDR3 has 14 residues. Germline V gene lookup returns CDR1 MNHNS and CDR2 SASEGT. The germline V and J ends were trimmed by 6 bases and 5 bases, with 13 bases remaining between them. CDR3 sequence: CASRDGTQTGELFF. Written as DNA, the CDR3 is TGTGCCAGCAGGGACGGGACTCAGACCGGGGAGCTGTTTTTT.

This clonotype was detected ten times or more. The chain is built from TRBV7-2 and TRBJ2-7, with D possibly TRBD2 on 6 matching bases. Per germline, CDR1 SGHTA and CDR2 FQGNSA. Trimming took 5 bases from V and 6 from J, leaving 11 bases between them. The CDR3 sequence is 12 residues long. CDR3 protein: CASSPRLGEQYF. CDR3 coding DNA: TGTGCCAGCAGCCCCCGACTAGGCGAGCAGTACTTC.

The chain recombines TRBV11-2 with TRBJ1-1; D gene uncertain. This CDR3 has 13 residues. Germline V gene lookup returns CDR1 SGHAT and CDR2 FQNNGV. The V and J ends lost 6 bases and 5 bases respectively, with 13 bases between them. The CDR3 sequence: CASRLFGGTEAFF. The DNA of the CDR3 is TGTGCCAGCAGACTTTTCGGTGGAACTGAAGCTTTCTTT.

In its sample, this clonotype was seen many times. The CDR3 sequence: CASISRQNYGYTF. CDR3 DNA: TGTGCCAGCATAAGTCGGCAGAACTATGGCTACACCTTC. The chain links TRBV28 to TRBJ1-2; D uncertain. Germline-derived CDR1 and CDR2 are MDHEN and SYDVKM. V lost 7 bases, J lost 2 bases, and 11 bases lay in between. The length of the CDR3 is 13 residues.

This clonotype was seen a few times. The J gene is TRBJ1-5, the V gene TRBV2, with 9 bases matching TRBD1. The junction had 6 bases not matched to a gene; V was cut back by 0 bases and J by 6 bases. The germline V gene encodes CDR1 SNHLY and CDR2 FYNNEI. The CDR3 is 16 residues long. The CDR3 DNA follows: TGTGCCAGCAGTGAAGCACAGGGGGCGACTACTCAGCCCCAGCATTTT. It yields the protein CASSEAQGATTQPQHF.

This clonotype came up a few times. The chain joins TRBV7-9 to TRBJ2-5; D is possibly TRBD1 (5 bases). Looked up from germline, CDR1 is SEHNR and CDR2 is FQNEAQ (reference sequence). Deletions cut 5 bases from V and 2 bases from J, with 9 bases between. This CDR3 is 13 amino acids long. The CDR3 DNA sequence: TGTGCCAGCAGCCACAGGCTGCAAGAGACCCAGTACTTC. Its translation: CASSHRLQETQYF.

This clonotype was found many times. V usage is TRBV28 and J usage is TRBJ1-5; 7 bases are shared with TRBD1. With 8 bases clipped from V and 3 bases from J, the junction kept 16 bases outside the gene matches. Germline V gives CDR1 MDHEN, CDR2 SYDVKM. The CDR3 length is 17 residues. The CDR3 sequence is CASFSLPGTENNQPQHF. Here the CDR3 DNA reads TGTGCCAGCTTCAGTCTACCCGGGACAGAAAACAATCAGCCCCAGCATTTT.